What follows are 29 T cell receptor beta chains derived from one specimen sequenced in a study of T cells after yellow fever vaccination. TCRdb independently ran MiXCR on the 5' RACE reads; one entry per CDR3 protein. Of 96,000 or so distinct CDR3 sequences listed, about 8.2% were seen once; the top ten hold roughly 17%. This specimen consisted of CD8+ T cells not binding an NS4B(214-222) dextramer, sorted from PBMCs, obtained less than 18 days after the first yellow fever vaccination. These receptors originate from a man aged 18 to 35 who received the YFV17D yellow fever vaccine.

This chain joins TRBV14 and TRBJ2-3, with TRBD2 as a possible D gene (6 bases). The CDR3 covers 16 residues. CDR1 is SGHDN, CDR2 FVKESK, per germline. The V end lost 4 bases, the J end lost 2 bases, and 16 bases lay between the germline ends. The CDR3 region has the DNA TGTGCCAGCAGCCTCCTCCTGGGGGGAGACACAGATACGCAGTATTTT. This sequence encodes CASSLLLGGDTDTQYF.

This clonotype was seen once. The V call is TRBV24-1, the J call TRBJ2-3; D unclear. CDR1 and CDR2 from the germline V gene are KGHDR and SFDVKD. The CDR3 is 12 residues long. The CDR3 loop reads CGACDFRDTQYF. CDR3 bases: TGTGGCGCCTGTGATTTCCGGGATACGCAGTATTTT.

This chain links TRBV6-4 with TRBJ1-6; 11 nucleotides line up with TRBD1. J gave up 9 bases and V 2 bases, and 0 bases lay outside the gene matches. This CDR3 has 14 amino acids. Germline values: CDR1 MRHNA, CDR2 SNTAGT. The CDR3: CASSDGTGGSPLHF. The CDR3 DNA sequence: TGTGCCAGCAGTGACGGGACAGGGGGTTCACCCCTCCACTTT.

This clonotype was found a few times. This rearrangement joins TRBV29-1 to TRBJ2-5, with D possibly matching TRBD2 (5 bases). With 6 bases removed from V and 5 bases from J, the gap between germline ends came to 19 bases. There are 14 residues in the CDR3. CDR1 is SQVTM and CDR2 is ANQGSEA in the germline V gene. CDR3 in amino acids: CSVIEIGRGETQYF. CDR3 bases: TGCAGCGTGATAGAAATCGGGCGAGGGGAGACCCAGTACTTC.

This clonotype showed up many times. This chain joins TRBV7-6 and TRBJ2-3, with D unresolved. V lost 3 bases and J 4 bases, leaving 11 bases between the germline ends. Germline CDR1 and CDR2: SGHVS and FNYEAQ. CDR3 size: 14 residues. The CDR3 sequence: CASSFTPGADTQYF. In DNA form, the CDR3 reads TGTGCCAGCAGCTTCACCCCTGGTGCAGATACGCAGTATTTT.

V usage is TRBV20-1 and J usage is TRBJ1-5; D gene unclear. The V end lost 0 bases, the J end lost 0 bases, and 3 bases lay between the germline ends. The CDR3 contains 13 residues. CDR1 DFQATT and CDR2 SNEGSKA come from the germline V gene (reference sequence). The CDR3 sequence is CSARDYSNQPQHF. CDR3 nucleotide sequence: TGCAGTGCTAGAGATTATAGCAATCAGCCCCAGCATTTT.

The chain carries TRBV7-8 and TRBJ1-2, with no clear D. Trimming removed 2 bases from V and 4 bases from J, with 8 bases in between. Per germline, CDR1 SGHVS and CDR2 FQNEAQ. The CDR3 sequence is 13 residues long. The CDR3 is CASSLMGGYGYTF. The CDR3 DNA is TGTGCCAGCAGCTTAATGGGCGGCTATGGCTACACCTTC.

The chain couples TRBV5-6 to TRBJ2-7; 8 bases match TRBD1. CDR3 length equals 14 residues. Germline CDR1 and CDR2: SGHDT and YYEEEE. The ends lost 0 bases at V and 5 bases at J; junction bases unmatched: 4. The CDR3 is CASSLGGQGHEQYV. The CDR3 DNA sequence: TGTGCCAGCAGCTTGGGAGGACAGGGCCACGAGCAGTACGTC.

This clonotype was observed a few times. The chain carries TRBV7-3 and TRBJ1-2, with TRBD1 as a possible D gene (6 bases). The ends were cut back, 0 bases at V and 2 bases at J, with 7 bases in the middle. Germline-derived CDR1 and CDR2 are SGHTA and FQGTGA. The CDR3 consists of 14 residues. CDR3 nucleotides: TGTGCCAGCAGCTTAACCGGGACAAACTATGGCTACACCTTC. As protein: CASSLTGTNYGYTF.

This clonotype was picked up a small number of times. The rearrangement joins TRBV5-1 to TRBJ1-4; TRBD1 agrees at 12 bases. The V gene end was trimmed by 2 bases and the J gene end by 8 bases; junction bases not matched to a gene: 4. Germline V gene lookup returns CDR1 SGHRS and CDR2 YFSETQ. The CDR3 loop spans 15 amino acids. The CDR3, as DNA: TGCGCCAGCAGCTTCGGGACAGGGGGCCGGGAAAAACTGTTTTTT. Its protein is CASSFGTGGREKLFF.

Ten or more counts support this clonotype. The V call is TRBV7-9, the J call TRBJ1-4; D unresolved. The CDR3 consists of 12 residues. V gave up 6 bases and J gave up 6 bases, with 8 bases separating them. CDR1 and CDR2 (germline): SEHNR, FQNEAQ (reference sequence). The CDR3: CASSSLDEKLFF. For the CDR3, the DNA is TGTGCCAGCAGTTCCCTCGATGAAAAACTGTTTTTT.

The gene calls are TRBV9 and TRBJ1-1; D remains ambiguous. There are 14 residues in the CDR3. Germline CDR1 is SGDLS and CDR2 is YYNGEE. Trimming left V 0 bases short and J 8 bases short, with 14 bases between. Written as DNA, the CDR3 is TGTGCCAGCAGCGTAGCAGATCGGGGTAGAGAAGCTTTCTTT. Its translation: CASSVADRGREAFF.

In its sample, this clonotype was seen a few times. The genes are TRBV12-3 or TRBV12-4 and TRBJ2-3; TRBD1 agrees at 7 bases. The CDR3 is made up of 15 amino acids. The V gene end was trimmed by 6 bases and the J gene end by 0 bases; junction bases not matched to a gene: 6. CDR3 sequence: CASRPDRISTDTQYF. In DNA, the CDR3 is TGTGCCAGCAGACCGGACAGGATTAGCACAGATACGCAGTATTTT.

The chain uses TRBV24-1 and TRBJ2-3, with a possible D match to TRBD2 (5 bases). Per germline, CDR1 KGHDR and CDR2 SFDVKD. With 5 bases removed from V and 2 bases from J, the gap between germline ends came to 13 bases. This CDR3 has 15 amino acids. For the CDR3, the DNA is TGTGCCACCAGTGGCGCGGGTGAGTTCACAGATACGCAGTATTTT. As protein: CATSGAGEFTDTQYF.

This clonotype occurred a few times. The chain is built from TRBV5-1 and TRBJ2-7; no firm D call. The CDR3 is 12 residues long. V was cut by 10 bases and J by 1 base, with 12 bases left in between. Germline CDR1 SGHRS, CDR2 YFSETQ. The CDR3 reads CASRSRSYEQYV. The CDR3 DNA sequence: TGCGCCTCCCGCTCCCGTTCCTACGAGCAGTACGTC.

The chain uses TRBV5-4 and TRBJ2-7; D unresolved. The ends were cut back, 1 base at V and 3 bases at J, with 11 bases in the middle. Germline-derived CDR1 and CDR2 are SGHNT and YYREEE (reference sequence). CDR3 length: 14 amino acids. The CDR3 DNA follows: TGTGCCAGCAGCTTGTACCGACCGGGCTACGAGCAGTACTTC. Protein product: CASSLYRPGYEQYF. Full variable domain (outside the CDR3, taken from reference TRBV5-4 and TRBJ2-7): ETGVTQSPTHLIKTRGQQVTLRCSSQSGHNTVSWYQQALGQGPQFIFQYYREEENGRGNFPPRFSGLQFPNYSSELNVNALELDDSALYLCASSLYRPGYEQYFGPGTRLTVT.

This chain joins TRBV4-1 and TRBJ2-1; TRBD1 matches 8 bases. The V gene end was trimmed by 3 bases and the J gene end by 10 bases; junction bases not matched to a gene: 8. Germline CDR1 is MGHRA and CDR2 is YSYEKL. This CDR3 spans 14 amino acids. CDR3 DNA: TGCGCCAGCAGCCACGGACAGGGAGGTTCGGAGCAGTTCTTC. This translates into CASSHGQGGSEQFF.

This clonotype was seen a handful of times. This chain links TRBV6-2 or TRBV6-3 with TRBJ2-5, with D unclear. V was pared by 1 base and J by 2 bases, with 5 bases between. The V gene's germline CDR1 is MNHEY and CDR2 SVGEGT. The CDR3 runs 13 residues. The CDR3 nucleotides are TGTGCCAGCAGTTACTACAGTCAAGAGACCCAGTACTTC. Its translation is CASSYYSQETQYF.

This clonotype was seen more than once but under ten times. The V call is TRBV11-2, the J call TRBJ2-3; no definite D call. CDR1 SGHAT and CDR2 FQNNGV come from the germline V gene. V lost 5 bases to trimming and J lost 4 bases, with 25 bases between them. The CDR3 is 18 residues long. Here the CDR3 DNA reads TGTGCCAGCAGCCCACGGAGATTCATGGGTGTCGTCCCAGATACGCAGTATTTT. Protein sequence: CASSPRRFMGVVPDTQYF.

In this sample, this clonotype turned up a few times. This chain joins TRBV7-3 and TRBJ1-2, with D unclear. The CDR3 sequence is 12 residues long. CDR1 is SGHTA and CDR2 is FQGTGA in the germline V gene. V lost 6 bases, J lost 7 bases, and 12 bases lay in between. The CDR3 is CASRSEAGGYTF. The CDR3 DNA follows: TGTGCCAGCAGATCCGAGGCCGGTGGCTACACCTTC. Complete variable domain (other parts from reference TRBV7-3 and TRBJ1-2): GAGVSQTPSNKVTEKGKYVELRCDPISGHTALYWYRQSLGQGPEFLIYFQGTGAADDSGLPNDRFFAVRPEGSVSTLKIQRTERGDSAVYLCASRSEAGGYTFGSGTRLTVV.

The V gene is TRBV12-3 or TRBV12-4, the J gene TRBJ1-5; possibly TRBD1 for D (5 bases). This CDR3 spans 15 amino acids. Trimming cost V 3 bases and J 1 base, with 10 bases left between them. CDR3 DNA: TGTGCCAGCAGTTTGCCCGGGGGAAGCAATCAGCCCCAGCATTTT. Amino acid sequence: CASSLPGGSNQPQHF.

J is TRBJ1-5 and V is TRBV6-5; no reliable D call. The V end lost 4 bases, the J end lost 0 bases, and 10 bases lay between the germline ends. The CDR3 length is 15 residues. Germline CDR1 is MNHEY and CDR2 is SVGAGI. CDR3: CASSSRPNSNQPQHF. The CDR3 DNA follows: TGTGCCAGCAGTTCAAGGCCGAATAGCAATCAGCCCCAGCATTTT.

This clonotype was seen repeatedly, ten times or more. The gene calls are TRBV6-5 and TRBJ2-3, with TRBD2 identical over 7 bases. J was trimmed by 2 bases and V by 5 bases; bases with no gene match: 4. The germline V gene encodes CDR1 MNHEY and CDR2 SVGAGI. The CDR3 is 14 amino acids. CDR3 in amino acids: CASSHRGDTDTQYF. As DNA, the CDR3 is TGTGCCAGCAGTCACCGGGGGGACACAGATACGCAGTATTTT.

This clonotype has a handful of counts. Here the CDR3 DNA reads TGTGCCAGCAGTTATAGCGGGGGGGCGGGGACCCAGTACTTC. This sequence encodes CASSYSGGAGTQYF. The V call is TRBV6-5, the J call TRBJ2-5, with 11 bases lining up with TRBD2. Germline V gene data show CDR1 as MNHEY and CDR2 as SVGAGI. This CDR3 region has 14 residues. V lost 3 bases and J lost 7; bases outside the gene matches: 4.

V usage is TRBV10-3 and J usage is TRBJ1-1, with D possibly being TRBD1 (5 bases). This CDR3 contains 15 residues. V was shortened by 4 bases and J by 0 bases, with 12 bases between the two germline ends. Germline V gene data show CDR1 as ENHRY and CDR2 as SYGVKD. CDR3 nucleotides: TGTGCCATCAGTGTTGCCGGACACCTGAACACTGAAGCTTTCTTT. Its translation: CAISVAGHLNTEAFF.

This clonotype was observed at least ten times. The chain uses TRBV29-1 and TRBJ1-2, with 11 bases identical to TRBD1. The CDR3 is 13 residues long. Germline V gene sequence: CDR1 SQVTM, CDR2 ANQGSEA. V lost 6 bases, J lost 5 bases, and 5 bases stayed unmatched. CDR3 in amino acids: CSVHGTGGYGYTF. As DNA, the CDR3 is TGCAGCGTCCACGGGACAGGGGGATATGGCTACACCTTC.

The sample holds a few counts of this clonotype. The genes are TRBV19 and TRBJ2-5, with 9 positions matching TRBD1. The CDR3 totals 15 residues. The germline V gene encodes CDR1 LNHDA and CDR2 SQIVND (reference sequence). Unmatched junction bases numbered 12, after V lost 8 bases and J lost 5 bases. In nucleotides, the CDR3 is TGTGCCAGTCCGGGCCCGGACAGGGGAGGGGAGACCCAGTACTTC. It specifies CASPGPDRGGETQYF.

The V call is TRBV7-2, the J call TRBJ2-1; TRBD2 might be the D (7 bases). The CDR3 extends over 16 amino acids. Germline assignment: CDR1 SGHTA and CDR2 FQGNSA. Trimming stripped 5 bases from V and 5 bases from J, with 19 bases between. In nucleotides, the CDR3 is TGTGCCAGCAGCCCTGGGGGGGCAGGTACTGACAATGAGCAGTTCTTC. Protein sequence: CASSPGGAGTDNEQFF. Variable domain in full (rest from reference TRBV7-2 and TRBJ2-1): GAGVSQSPSNKVTEKGKDVELRCDPISGHTALYWYRQSLGQGLEFLIYFQGNSAPDKSGLPSDRFSAERTGGSVSTLTIQRTQQEDSAVYLCASSPGGAGTDNEQFFGPGTRLTVL.

The chain carries TRBV6-6 and TRBJ1-1, with D unclear. The CDR3 is 12 amino acids. Trimming took off 7 bases at V and 11 bases at J, with 17 bases between the two ends. Germline-derived CDR1 and CDR2 are MNHNY and SVGAGI (reference sequence). CDR3 amino acids: CASKNTPTGAFF. The CDR3 DNA sequence: TGTGCCAGCAAGAACACCCCAACTGGGGCTTTCTTT.